This TCR beta chain derives from a study of shared clonotypes between healthy human individuals. The study ran the assay at deep level. The protocol was immunoSEQ multiplex PCR, while the TCRdb copy is restricted to in-frame clones and leaves out a portion. Altogether around 2,000,000 clones are present, 85% to 95% being singletons, with the ten largest covering under 2%. Study-wide results and caveats: The rarefaction results pointed to incomplete sorted-subset sequencing despite large depth. Naive CD4 clonotypes were shared across several donors at about 5.3%.

On this clone: Antigen unknown.

CD45RO-negative, CCR7-selected cells formed the naive CD8 fraction, which excluded terminally differentiated effector memory CD45RA+ cells. The origin of this receptor is a man aged 18 to 35 in good health. Some clones in this sample may be carry-over from other donors' samples. Sequencing input: naive CD8+ T cells from PBMCs.

CDR3 residues: CAISESVAPISYGYTF. The DNA of the CDR3 is TGTGCCATCAGTGAGTCGGTGGCCCCGATTAGTTATGGCTACACCTTC. J is TRBJ1-2 and V is TRBV10-3; D not certain. The CDR3 runs 16 residues. V lost 0 bases and J 5 bases, leaving 16 bases between the germline ends. Germline CDR1 reads ENHRY; CDR2 reads SYGVKD.